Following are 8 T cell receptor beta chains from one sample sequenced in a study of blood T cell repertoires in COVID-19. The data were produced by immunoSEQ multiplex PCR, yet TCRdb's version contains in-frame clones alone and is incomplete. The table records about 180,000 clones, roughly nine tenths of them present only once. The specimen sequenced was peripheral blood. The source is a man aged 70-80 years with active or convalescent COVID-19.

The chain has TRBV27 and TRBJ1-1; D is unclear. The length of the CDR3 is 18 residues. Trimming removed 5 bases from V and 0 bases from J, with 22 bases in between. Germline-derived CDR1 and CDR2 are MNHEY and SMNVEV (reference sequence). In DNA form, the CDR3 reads TGTGCCAGCAGTCCCATGAGGTGGCGAGACGATATGAACACTGAAGCTTTCTTT. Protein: CASSPMRWRDDMNTEAFF.

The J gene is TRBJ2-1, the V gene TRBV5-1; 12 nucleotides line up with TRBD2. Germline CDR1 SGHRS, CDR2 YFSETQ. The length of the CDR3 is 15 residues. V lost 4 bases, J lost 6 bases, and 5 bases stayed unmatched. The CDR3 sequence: CASSQGLAGFNEQFF. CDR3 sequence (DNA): TGCGCCAGCAGCCAGGGACTAGCGGGTTTCAATGAGCAGTTCTTC.

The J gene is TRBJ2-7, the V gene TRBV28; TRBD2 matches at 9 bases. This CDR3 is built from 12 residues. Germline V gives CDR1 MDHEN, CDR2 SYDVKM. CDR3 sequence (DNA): TGTGCTTGTAGCGGGGGCGGGTACGAGCAGTACTTC. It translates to CACSGGGYEQYF.

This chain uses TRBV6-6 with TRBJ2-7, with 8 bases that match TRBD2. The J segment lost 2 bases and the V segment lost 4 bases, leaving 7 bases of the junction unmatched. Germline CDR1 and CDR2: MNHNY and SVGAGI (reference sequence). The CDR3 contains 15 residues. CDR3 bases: TGTGCCAGCAGTTCTACGGGAGGGCCGACCTACGAGCAGTACTTC. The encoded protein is CASSSTGGPTYEQYF.

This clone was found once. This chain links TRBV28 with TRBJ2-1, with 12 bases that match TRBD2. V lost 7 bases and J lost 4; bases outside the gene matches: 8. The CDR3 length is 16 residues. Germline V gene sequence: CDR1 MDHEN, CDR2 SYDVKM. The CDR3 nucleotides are TGTGCCAGCACCAGGGTTGGACTAGCGGGGTACAATGAGCAGTTCTTC. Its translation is CASTRVGLAGYNEQFF.

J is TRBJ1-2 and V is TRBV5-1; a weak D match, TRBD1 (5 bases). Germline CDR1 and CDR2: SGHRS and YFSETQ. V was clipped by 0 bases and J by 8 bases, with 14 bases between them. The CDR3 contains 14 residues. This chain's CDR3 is CASSLAGGFGGYTF. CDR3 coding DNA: TGCGCCAGCAGCTTGGCCGGGGGTTTTGGCGGCTACACCTTC.

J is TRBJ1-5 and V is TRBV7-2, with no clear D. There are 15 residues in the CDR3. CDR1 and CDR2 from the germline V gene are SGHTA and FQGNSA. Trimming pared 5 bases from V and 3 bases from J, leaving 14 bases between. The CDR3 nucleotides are TGTGCCAGCAGCCGCGGGCTCAGGACCAATCAGCCCCAGCATTTT. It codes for CASSRGLRTNQPQHF.

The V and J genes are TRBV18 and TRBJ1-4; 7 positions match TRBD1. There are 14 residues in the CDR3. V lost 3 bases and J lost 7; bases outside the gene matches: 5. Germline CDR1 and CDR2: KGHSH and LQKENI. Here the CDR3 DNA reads TGTGCCAGCTCACCGGACAGGTCTCTTGAAAAACTGTTTTTT. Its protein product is CASSPDRSLEKLFF.